This T cell receptor (beta chain) was identified in a study of radiotherapy plus CTLA-4 blockade in lung cancer. Generated by immunoSEQ multiplex PCR, the TCRdb table keeps only in-frame clones and is missing some. The data contain 65,000 to 100,000 clones, roughly four fifths of them seen just once; the ten biggest clones take up around 0.76%. The CDR3 runs to 17 residues. Trimming shortened V by 6 bases and J by 5 bases, and 25 bases separated the two germline ends. Germline CDR1 is KGHSH and CDR2 is LQKENI. The sample in question was peripheral blood, obtained from a patient treated with radiotherapy plus ipilimumab. The receptor was isolated from a human donor with non-small cell lung cancer who had stable disease on radiotherapy plus ipilimumab. This chain uses TRBV18 with TRBJ1-1; maybe TRBD1 (5 bases). The CDR3 loop reads CASSLPRGVSSVTEAFF. Written as DNA, the CDR3 is TGTGCCAGCTCCCTCCCGCGGGGGGTTAGTAGCGTGACTGAAGCTTTCTTT.